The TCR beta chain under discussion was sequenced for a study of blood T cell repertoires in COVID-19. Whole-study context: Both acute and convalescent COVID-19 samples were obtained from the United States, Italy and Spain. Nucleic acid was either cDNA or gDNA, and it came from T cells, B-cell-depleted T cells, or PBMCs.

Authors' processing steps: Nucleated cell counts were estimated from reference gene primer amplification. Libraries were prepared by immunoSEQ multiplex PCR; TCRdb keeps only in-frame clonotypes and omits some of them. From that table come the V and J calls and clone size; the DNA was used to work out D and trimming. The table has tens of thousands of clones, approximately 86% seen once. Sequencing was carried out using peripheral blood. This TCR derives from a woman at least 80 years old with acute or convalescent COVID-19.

The CDR3 nucleotides are TGCAGTGCTAGAGACGGAGACGAGCAGTACTTC. Protein product: CSARDGDEQYF. The chain has TRBV20-1 and TRBJ2-7; no reliable D call. From germline, CDR1 is DFQATT and CDR2 SNEGSKA (reference sequence). V was cut by 0 bases and J by 5 bases, with 5 bases left in between. There are 11 residues in the CDR3.